The T cell receptor beta chain described here comes from a study of blood T cell repertoires in COVID-19. Study-level background: There were acute and convalescent COVID-19 samples, and they came from the United States, Italy and Spain. T cells, B-cell-depleted T cells, or PBMCs supplied cDNA or gDNA.

The CDR3 covers 14 residues. Germline assignment: CDR1 SGHAT and CDR2 FQNNGV. V was cut by 6 bases and J by 0 bases, with 6 bases left in between. In the study's own analysis: Estimation of nucleated cell counts was performed using reference gene primer amplification. Clones were read by immunoSEQ multiplex PCR, and TCRdb kept only the in-frame ones, dropping some. D and trimming come from the DNA, and the V and J calls and clone size come from that table. This table holds around 130,000 clones, roughly four fifths found once. What was sequenced was peripheral blood. This sequence originates from a man aged 40-50 years with active or convalescent COVID-19. This chain uses TRBV11-2 with TRBJ2-6; D remains ambiguous. The CDR3 DNA sequence: TGTGCCAGCAGTCCCCTCTCTGGGGCCAACGTCCTGACTTTC. The encoded protein is CASSPLSGANVLTF.